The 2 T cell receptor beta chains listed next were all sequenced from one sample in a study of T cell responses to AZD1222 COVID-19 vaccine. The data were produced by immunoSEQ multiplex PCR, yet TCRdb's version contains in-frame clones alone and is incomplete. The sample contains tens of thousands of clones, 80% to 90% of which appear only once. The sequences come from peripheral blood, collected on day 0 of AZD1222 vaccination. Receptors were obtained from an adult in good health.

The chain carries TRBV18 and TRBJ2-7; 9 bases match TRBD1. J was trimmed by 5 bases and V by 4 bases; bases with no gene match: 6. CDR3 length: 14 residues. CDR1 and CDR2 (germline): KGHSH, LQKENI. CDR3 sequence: CASSRGTGLNEQYF. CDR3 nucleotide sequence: TGTGCCAGCTCACGCGGGACAGGGTTAAACGAGCAGTACTTC.

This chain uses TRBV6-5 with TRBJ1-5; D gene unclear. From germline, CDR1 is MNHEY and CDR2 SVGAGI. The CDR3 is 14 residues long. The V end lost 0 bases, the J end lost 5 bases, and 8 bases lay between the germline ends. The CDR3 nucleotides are TGTGCCAGCAGTTACTCGAGGGCCGATCAGCCCCAGCATTTT. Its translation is CASSYSRADQPQHF.